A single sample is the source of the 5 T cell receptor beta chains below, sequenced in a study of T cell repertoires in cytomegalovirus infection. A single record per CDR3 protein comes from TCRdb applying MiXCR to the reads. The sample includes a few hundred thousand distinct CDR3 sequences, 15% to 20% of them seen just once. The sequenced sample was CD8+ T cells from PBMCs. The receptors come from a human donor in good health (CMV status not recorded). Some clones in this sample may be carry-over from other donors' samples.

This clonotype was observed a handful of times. CDR3 protein: CASRGETGELFF. In DNA, the CDR3 is TGTGCCAGCCGGGGGGAAACCGGGGAGCTGTTTTTT. The chain combines TRBV6-4 with TRBJ2-2; 7 bases align to TRBD2. The germline V gene encodes CDR1 MRHNA and CDR2 SNTAGT. The V segment lost 8 bases and the J segment 5 bases; nucleotides outside the gene matches: 2. The CDR3 is 12 residues long.

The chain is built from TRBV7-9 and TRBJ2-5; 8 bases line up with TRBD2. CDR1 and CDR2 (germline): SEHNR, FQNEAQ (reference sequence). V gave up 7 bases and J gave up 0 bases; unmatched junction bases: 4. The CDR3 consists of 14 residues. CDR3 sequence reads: CASTILADQETQYF. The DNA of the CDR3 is TGTGCCAGCACCATACTAGCGGACCAAGAGACCCAGTACTTC.

The CDR3 region is CSVRQGHNEQFF. The CDR3 DNA reads as TGCAGCGTCAGACAGGGCCACAATGAGCAGTTCTTC. The gene calls are TRBV29-1 and TRBJ2-1, with TRBD1 matching 7 bases. The V gene's germline CDR1 is SQVTM and CDR2 ANQGSEA. CDR3 length equals 12 residues. V lost 6 bases to trimming and J lost 5 bases; unmatched junction nucleotides: 4.

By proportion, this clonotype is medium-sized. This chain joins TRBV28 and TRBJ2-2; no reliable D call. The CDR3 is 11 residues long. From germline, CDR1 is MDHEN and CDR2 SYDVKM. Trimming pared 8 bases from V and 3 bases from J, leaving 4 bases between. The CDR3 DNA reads TGTGCCAGCGAAGACACCGGGGAGCTGTTTTTT. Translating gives CASEDTGELFF. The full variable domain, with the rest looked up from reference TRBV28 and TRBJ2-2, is DVKVTQSSRYLVKRTGEKVFLECVQDMDHENMFWYRQDPGLGLRLIYFSYDVKMKEKGDIPEGYSVSREKKERFSLILESASTNQTSMYLCASEDTGELFFGEGSRLTVL.

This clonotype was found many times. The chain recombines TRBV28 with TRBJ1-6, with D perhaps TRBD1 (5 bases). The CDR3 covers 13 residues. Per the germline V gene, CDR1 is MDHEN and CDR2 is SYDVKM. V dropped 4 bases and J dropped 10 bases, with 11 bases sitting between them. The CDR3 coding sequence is TGTGCCAGCAGTTCGACAGTTACCTCACCCCTCCACTTT. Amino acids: CASSSTVTSPLHF.